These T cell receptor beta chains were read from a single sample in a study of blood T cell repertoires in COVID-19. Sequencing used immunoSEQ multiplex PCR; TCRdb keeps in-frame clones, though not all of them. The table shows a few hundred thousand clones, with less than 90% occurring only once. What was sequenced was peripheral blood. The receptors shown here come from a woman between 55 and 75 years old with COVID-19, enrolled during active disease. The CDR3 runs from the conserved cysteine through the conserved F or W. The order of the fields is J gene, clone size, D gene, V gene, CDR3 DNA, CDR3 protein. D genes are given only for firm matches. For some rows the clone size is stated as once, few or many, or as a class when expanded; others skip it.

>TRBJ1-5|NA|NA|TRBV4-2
TGTGCCAGCAGCCAAGATGGGCAGTCAGGTTGGCCCCAGCATTTT
CASSQDGQSGWPQHF
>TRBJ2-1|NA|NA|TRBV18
TGTGCCAGCTCACCACCGGCGGGCACATACAATGAGCAGTTCTTC
CASSPPAGTYNEQFF
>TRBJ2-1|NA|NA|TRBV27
TGTGCCAGCAGTTTGACCCGGGGGAATGAGCAGTTCTTC
CASSLTRGNEQFF
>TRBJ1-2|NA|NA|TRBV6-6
TGTGCCAGCAGTTATTCCGGGACTGACTATGGCTACACCTTC
CASSYSGTDYGYTF
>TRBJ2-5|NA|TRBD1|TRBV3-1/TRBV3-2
TGTGCCAGCAGCCAAGGCGACAGGGGGCGCTTGTGGGAGGAGACCCAGTACTTC
CASSQGDRGRLWEETQYF
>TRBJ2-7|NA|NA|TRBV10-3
TGTGCCATCAGTGCGGGACAAGGCTCCTACGAGCAGTACTTC
CAISAGQGSYEQYF
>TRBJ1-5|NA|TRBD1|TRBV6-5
TGTGCCAGCACACGGGACAGAAATAATCAGCCCCAGCATTTT
CASTRDRNNQPQHF
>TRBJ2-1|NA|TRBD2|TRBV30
TGTGCCTGGAGTGTAGCGGGGGGTATCTATGAGCAGTTCTTC
CAWSVAGGIYEQFF
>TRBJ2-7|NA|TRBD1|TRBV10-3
TGTGCCTCCGCCGGGACAGGGGGCTTCGGCGAGCAGTACTTC
CASAGTGGFGEQYF
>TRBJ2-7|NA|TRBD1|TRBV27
TGTGCCAGCAGTTTAGGACAGGTCTACGAGCAGTACTTC
CASSLGQVYEQYF
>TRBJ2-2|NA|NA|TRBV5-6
TGTGCCAGCAGCTTACACAGGGGAGGCACCGGGGAGCTGTTTTTT
CASSLHRGGTGELFF
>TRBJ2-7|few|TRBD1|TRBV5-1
TGCGCCAGCAGCCCGGGACAGAGCTCCTACGAGCAGTACTTC
CASSPGQSSYEQYF
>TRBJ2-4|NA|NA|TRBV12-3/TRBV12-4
TGTGCCAGCAGTTTATCTAGCCGGAACATTCAGTACTTC
CASSLSSRNIQYF